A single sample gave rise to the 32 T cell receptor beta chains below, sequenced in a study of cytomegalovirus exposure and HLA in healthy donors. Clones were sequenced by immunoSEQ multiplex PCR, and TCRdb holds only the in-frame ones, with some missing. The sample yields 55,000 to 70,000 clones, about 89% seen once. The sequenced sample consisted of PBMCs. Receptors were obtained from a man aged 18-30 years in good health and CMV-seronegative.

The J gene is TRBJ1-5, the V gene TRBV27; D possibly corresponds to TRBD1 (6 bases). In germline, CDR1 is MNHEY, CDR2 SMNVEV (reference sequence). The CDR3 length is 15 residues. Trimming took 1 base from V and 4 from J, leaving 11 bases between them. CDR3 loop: CASSLFGRGNQPQHF. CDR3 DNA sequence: TGTGCCAGCAGTTTATTCGGCAGGGGTAATCAGCCCCAGCATTTT.

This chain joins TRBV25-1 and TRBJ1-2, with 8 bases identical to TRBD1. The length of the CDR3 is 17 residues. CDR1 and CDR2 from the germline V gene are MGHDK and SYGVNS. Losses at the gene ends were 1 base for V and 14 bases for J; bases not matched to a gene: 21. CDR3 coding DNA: TGTGCCAGCAGTGAATCCAGGGGGCTAACTATGGCTACACTTCTTACCTTC. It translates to CASSESRGLTMATLLTF.

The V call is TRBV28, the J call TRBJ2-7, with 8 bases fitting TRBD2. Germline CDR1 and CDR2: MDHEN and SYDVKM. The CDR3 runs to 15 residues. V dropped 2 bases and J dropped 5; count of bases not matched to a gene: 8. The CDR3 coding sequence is TGTGCCAGCAGTTTAATACCGGGAGGGGCCAACGAGCAGTACTTC. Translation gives CASSLIPGGANEQYF.

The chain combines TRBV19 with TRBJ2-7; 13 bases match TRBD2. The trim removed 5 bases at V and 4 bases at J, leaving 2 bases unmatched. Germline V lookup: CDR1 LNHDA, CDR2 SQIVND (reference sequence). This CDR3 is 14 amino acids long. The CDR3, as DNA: TGTGCCAGTAGTTGGACTAGCGGGAGTTACGAGCAGTACTTC. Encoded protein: CASSWTSGSYEQYF.

The CDR3 region has the DNA TGTGCCAGCAGTCCCGGTTTCGGGGAGCTGTTTTTT. Amino acids: CASSPGFGELFF. This chain joins TRBV28 and TRBJ2-2; D not resolved. V was cut by 5 bases and J by 7 bases, with 8 bases left in between. Germline V gene data show CDR1 as MDHEN and CDR2 as SYDVKM. This CDR3 contains 12 residues.

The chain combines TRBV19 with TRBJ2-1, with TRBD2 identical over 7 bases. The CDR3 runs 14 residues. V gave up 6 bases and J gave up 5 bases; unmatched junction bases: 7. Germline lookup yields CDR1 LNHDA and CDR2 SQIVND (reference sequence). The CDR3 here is CASRAVAGDNEQFF. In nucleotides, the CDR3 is TGTGCCAGTAGGGCGGTTGCGGGGGACAATGAGCAGTTCTTC.

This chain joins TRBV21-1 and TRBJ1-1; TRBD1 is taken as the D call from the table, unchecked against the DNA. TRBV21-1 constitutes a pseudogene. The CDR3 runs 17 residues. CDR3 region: CASSMTPYREVNTEAFF. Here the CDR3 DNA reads TGTGCCAGCAGCATGACCCCCTACAGGGAAGTGAACACTGAAGCTTTCTTT.

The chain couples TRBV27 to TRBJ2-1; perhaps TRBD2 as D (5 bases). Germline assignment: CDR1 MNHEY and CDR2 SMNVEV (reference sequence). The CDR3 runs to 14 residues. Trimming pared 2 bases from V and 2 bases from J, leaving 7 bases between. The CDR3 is CASSLEGPYNEQFF. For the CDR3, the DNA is TGTGCCAGCAGTTTAGAGGGTCCCTACAATGAGCAGTTCTTC.

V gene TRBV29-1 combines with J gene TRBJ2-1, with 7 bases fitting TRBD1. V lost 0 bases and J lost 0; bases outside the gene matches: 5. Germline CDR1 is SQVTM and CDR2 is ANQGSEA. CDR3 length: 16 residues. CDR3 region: CSVEDSTGSSYNEQFF. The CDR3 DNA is TGCAGCGTTGAAGATTCGACAGGGAGCTCCTACAATGAGCAGTTCTTC.

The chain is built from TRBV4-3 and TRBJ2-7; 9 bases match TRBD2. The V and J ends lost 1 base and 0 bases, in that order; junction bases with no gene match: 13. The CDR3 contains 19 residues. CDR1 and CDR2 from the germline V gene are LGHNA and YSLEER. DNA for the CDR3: TGCGCCAGCAGCCAAGCGCACTGGACTAGCGTAGCAGGCTCCTACGAGCAGTACTTC. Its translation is CASSQAHWTSVAGSYEQYF.

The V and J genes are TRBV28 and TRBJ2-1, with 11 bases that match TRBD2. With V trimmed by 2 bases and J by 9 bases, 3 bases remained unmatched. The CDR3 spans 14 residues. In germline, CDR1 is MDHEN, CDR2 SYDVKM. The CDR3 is CASSLLAGGGEQFF. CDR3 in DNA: TGTGCCAGCAGTTTACTAGCGGGAGGCGGTGAGCAGTTCTTC.

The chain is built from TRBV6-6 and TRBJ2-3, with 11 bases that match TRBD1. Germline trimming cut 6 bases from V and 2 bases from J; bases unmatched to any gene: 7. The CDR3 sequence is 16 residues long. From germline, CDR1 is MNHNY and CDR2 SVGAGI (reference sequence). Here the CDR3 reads CASSPGTGGYTDTQYF. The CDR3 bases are TGTGCCAGCAGCCCCGGGACAGGGGGATACACAGATACGCAGTATTTT.

In nucleotides, the CDR3 is TGTGCCAGTACCCTGGGACTAGCGGGAGAAGCCGGGGAGCTGTTTTTT. Its translation: CASTLGLAGEAGELFF. The V call is TRBV19, the J call TRBJ2-2; 14 bases agree with TRBD2. The CDR3 totals 16 residues. V lost 7 bases and J lost 6; bases outside the gene matches: 7. The germline gives CDR1 LNHDA, CDR2 SQIVND (reference sequence). The full variable domain, with the rest looked up from reference TRBV19 and TRBJ2-2, is DGGITQSPKYLFRKEGQNVTLSCEQNLNHDAMYWYRQDPGQGLRLIYYSQIVNDFQKGDIAEGYSVSREKKESFPLTVTSAQKNPTAFYLCASTLGLAGEAGELFFGEGSRLTVL.

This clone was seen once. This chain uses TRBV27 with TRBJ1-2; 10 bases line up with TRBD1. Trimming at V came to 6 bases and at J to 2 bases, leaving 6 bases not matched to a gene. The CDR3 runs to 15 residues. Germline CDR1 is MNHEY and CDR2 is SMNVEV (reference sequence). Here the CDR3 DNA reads TGTGCCAGCAGGCGACCGGGACAGGGGAACTATGGCTACACCTTC. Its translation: CASRRPGQGNYGYTF.

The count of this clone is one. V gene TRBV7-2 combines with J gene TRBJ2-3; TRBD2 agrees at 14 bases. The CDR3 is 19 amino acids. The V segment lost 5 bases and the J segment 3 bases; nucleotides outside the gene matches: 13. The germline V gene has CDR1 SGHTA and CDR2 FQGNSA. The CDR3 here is CASSGPGTSGRGITDTQYF. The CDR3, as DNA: TGTGCCAGCAGCGGACCCGGGACTAGCGGGAGAGGGATAACAGATACGCAGTATTTT. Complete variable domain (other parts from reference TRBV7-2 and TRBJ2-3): GAGVSQSPSNKVTEKGKDVELRCDPISGHTALYWYRQSLGQGLEFLIYFQGNSAPDKSGLPSDRFSAERTGGSVSTLTIQRTQQEDSAVYLCASSGPGTSGRGITDTQYFGPGTRLTVL.

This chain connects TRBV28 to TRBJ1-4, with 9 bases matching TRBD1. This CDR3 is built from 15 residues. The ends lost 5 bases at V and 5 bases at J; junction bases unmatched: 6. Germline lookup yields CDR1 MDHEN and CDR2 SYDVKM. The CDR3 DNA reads TGTGCCAGCAGTCCCGCCGGGACAGGGAATGAAAAACTGTTTTTT. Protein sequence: CASSPAGTGNEKLFF. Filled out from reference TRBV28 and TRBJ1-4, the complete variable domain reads DVKVTQSSRYLVKRTGEKVFLECVQDMDHENMFWYRQDPGLGLRLIYFSYDVKMKEKGDIPEGYSVSREKKERFSLILESASTNQTSMYLCASSPAGTGNEKLFFGSGTQLSVL.

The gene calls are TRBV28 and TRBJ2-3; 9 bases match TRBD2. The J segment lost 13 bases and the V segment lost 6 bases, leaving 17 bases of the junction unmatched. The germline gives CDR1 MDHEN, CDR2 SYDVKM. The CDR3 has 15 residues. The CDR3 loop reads CASSPRGAGGSKEYF. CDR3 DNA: TGTGCCAGCAGCCCAAGGGGGGCGGGAGGGAGTAAAGAGTATTTT.

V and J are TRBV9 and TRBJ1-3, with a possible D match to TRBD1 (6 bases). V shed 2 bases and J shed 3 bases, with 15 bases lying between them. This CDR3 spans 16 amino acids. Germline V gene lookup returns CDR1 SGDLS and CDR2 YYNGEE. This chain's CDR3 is CASSVRSGTNGNTIYF. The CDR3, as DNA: TGTGCCAGCAGCGTCCGGTCCGGGACAAATGGAAACACCATATATTTT. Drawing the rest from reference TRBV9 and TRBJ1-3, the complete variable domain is DSGVTQTPKHLITATGQRVTLRCSPRSGDLSVYWYQQSLDQGLQFLIQYYNGEERAKGNILERFSAQQFPDLHSELNLSSLELGDSALYFCASSVRSGTNGNTIYFGEGSWLTVV.

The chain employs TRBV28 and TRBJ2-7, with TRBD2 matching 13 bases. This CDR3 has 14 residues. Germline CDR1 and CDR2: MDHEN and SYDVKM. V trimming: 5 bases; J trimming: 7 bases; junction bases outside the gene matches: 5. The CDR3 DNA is TGTGCCAGCAGTACTAGCGGGGGGGGAAAGGAGCAGTACTTC. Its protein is CASSTSGGGKEQYF.

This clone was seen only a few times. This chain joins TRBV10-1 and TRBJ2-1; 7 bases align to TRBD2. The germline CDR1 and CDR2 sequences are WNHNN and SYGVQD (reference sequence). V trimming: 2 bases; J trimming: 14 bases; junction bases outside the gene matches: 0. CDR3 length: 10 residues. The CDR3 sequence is CASSEGGEFF. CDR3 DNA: TGCGCCAGCAGTGAGGGGGGGGAGTTCTTC.

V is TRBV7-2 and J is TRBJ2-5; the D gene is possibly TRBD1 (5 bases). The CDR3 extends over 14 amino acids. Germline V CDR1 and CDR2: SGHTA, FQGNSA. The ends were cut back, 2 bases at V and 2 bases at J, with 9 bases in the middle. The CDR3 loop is CASSLWNRQETQYF. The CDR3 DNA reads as TGTGCCAGCAGCTTATGGAACAGGCAAGAGACCCAGTACTTC. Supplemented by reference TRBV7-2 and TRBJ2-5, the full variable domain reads GAGVSQSPSNKVTEKGKDVELRCDPISGHTALYWYRQSLGQGLEFLIYFQGNSAPDKSGLPSDRFSAERTGGSVSTLTIQRTQQEDSAVYLCASSLWNRQETQYFGPGTRLLVL.

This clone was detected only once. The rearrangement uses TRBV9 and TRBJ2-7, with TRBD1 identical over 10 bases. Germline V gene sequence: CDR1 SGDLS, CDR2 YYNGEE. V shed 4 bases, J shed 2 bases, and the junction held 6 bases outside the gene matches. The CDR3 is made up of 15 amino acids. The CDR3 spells CASSPGGTGAYEQYF. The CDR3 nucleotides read TGTGCCAGCAGCCCTGGGGGGACAGGGGCCTACGAGCAGTACTTC.

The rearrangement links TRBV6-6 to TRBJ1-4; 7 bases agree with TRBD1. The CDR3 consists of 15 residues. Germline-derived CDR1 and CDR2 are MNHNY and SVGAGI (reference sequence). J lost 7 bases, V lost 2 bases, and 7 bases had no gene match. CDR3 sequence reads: CASSYHTGTAEKLFF. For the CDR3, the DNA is TGTGCCAGCAGTTACCATACCGGGACAGCTGAAAAACTGTTTTTT.

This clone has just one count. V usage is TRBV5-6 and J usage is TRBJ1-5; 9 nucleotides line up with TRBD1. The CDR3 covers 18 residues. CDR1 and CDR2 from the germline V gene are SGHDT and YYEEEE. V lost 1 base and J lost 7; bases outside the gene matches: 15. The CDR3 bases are TGTGCCAGCAGCTTGTGGGGGATGGACAGGGGAGGACGACAGCCCCAGCATTTT. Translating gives CASSLWGMDRGGRQPQHF.

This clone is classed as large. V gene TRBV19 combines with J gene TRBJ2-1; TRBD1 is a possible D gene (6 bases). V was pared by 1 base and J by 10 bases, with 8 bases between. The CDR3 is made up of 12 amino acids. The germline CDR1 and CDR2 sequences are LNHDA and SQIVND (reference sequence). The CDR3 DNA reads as TGTGCCAGTAGTATAGGGACAGCCGAGCAGTTCTTC. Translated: CASSIGTAEQFF.

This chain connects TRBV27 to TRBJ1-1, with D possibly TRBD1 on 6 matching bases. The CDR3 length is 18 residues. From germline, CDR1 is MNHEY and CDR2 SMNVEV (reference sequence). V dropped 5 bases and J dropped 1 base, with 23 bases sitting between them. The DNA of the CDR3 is TGTGCCAGCAGTAGCCGTCGACAGGCGATCCGTTCGAACACTGAAGCTTTCTTT. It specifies CASSSRRQAIRSNTEAFF.

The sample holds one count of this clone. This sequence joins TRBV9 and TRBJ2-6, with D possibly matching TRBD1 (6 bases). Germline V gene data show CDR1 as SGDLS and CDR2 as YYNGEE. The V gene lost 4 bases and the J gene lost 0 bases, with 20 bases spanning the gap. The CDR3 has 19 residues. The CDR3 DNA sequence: TGTGCCAGCAGCCACTTATACCCACAGGGCCTCTCTGGGGCCAACGTCCTGACTTTC. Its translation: CASSHLYPQGLSGANVLTF.

CDR3: CASRFGSRAEQFF. DNA for the CDR3: TGTGCCAGCAGGTTTGGCTCGAGGGCTGAGCAGTTCTTC. The chain recombines TRBV7-8 with TRBJ2-1, with D possibly TRBD2 on 5 matching bases. Trimming cost V 6 bases and J 9 bases, with 15 bases left between them. Germline CDR1 SGHVS, CDR2 FQNEAQ. This CDR3 is 13 amino acids long.

The CDR3 DNA sequence: TGTGCCAGCTCACCGGGACAGGGATACGAATCCTACGAGCAGTACTTC. It yields the protein CASSPGQGYESYEQYF. The V and J genes are TRBV18 and TRBJ2-7; 9 bases match TRBD1. The CDR3 is made up of 16 amino acids. The J segment lost 1 base and the V segment lost 3 bases, leaving 7 bases of the junction unmatched. Germline assignment: CDR1 KGHSH and CDR2 LQKENI.

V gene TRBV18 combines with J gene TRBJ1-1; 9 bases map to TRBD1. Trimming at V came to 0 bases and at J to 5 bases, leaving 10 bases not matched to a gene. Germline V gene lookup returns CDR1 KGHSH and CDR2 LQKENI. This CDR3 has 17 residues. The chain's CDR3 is CASSPPGQGFLVTEAFF. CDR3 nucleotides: TGTGCCAGCTCACCACCGGGACAGGGATTTCTCGTAACTGAAGCTTTCTTT.

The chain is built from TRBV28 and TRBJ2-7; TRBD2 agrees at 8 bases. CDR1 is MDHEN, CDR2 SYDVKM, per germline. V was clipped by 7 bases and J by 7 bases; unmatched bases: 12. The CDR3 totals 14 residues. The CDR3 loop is CASIGGTRGLEQYF. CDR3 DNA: TGTGCCAGCATTGGGGGGACTAGAGGTCTGGAGCAGTACTTC.

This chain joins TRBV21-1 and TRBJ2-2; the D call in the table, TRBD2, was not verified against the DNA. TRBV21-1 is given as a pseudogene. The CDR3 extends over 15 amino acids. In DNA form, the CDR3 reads TGTGCCAGCAGCGGGACTAGCGGGAGAACCGGGGAGCTGTTTTTT. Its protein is CASSGTSGRTGELFF.